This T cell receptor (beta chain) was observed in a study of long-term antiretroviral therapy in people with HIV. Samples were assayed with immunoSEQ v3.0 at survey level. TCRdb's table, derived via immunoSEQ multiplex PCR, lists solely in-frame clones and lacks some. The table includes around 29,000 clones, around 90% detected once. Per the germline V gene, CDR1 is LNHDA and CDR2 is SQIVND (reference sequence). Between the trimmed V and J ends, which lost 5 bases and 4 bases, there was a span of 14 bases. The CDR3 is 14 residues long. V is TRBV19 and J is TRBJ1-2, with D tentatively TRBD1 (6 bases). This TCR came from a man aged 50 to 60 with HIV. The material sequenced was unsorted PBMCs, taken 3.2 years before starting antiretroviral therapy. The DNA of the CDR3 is TGTGCCAGTAGTTCGGTGCCAGGGGTCTATGGCTACACCTTC. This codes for CASSSVPGVYGYTF.